Following are 9 T cell receptor beta chains from one sample sequenced in a study of blood T cells in healthy people across ages. A second PCR of roughly 7 to 11 cycles used a sample-barcoded 5' primer and a J-beta primer mix. Each CDR3 protein is one row after TCRdb ran MiXCR on the 5' RACE reads. The sample includes roughly 800,000 distinct CDR3 sequences, roughly 60% of them seen just once. What was sequenced was blood. The receptors here all came from a man in his thirties or forties in good health.

This chain links TRBV6-5 with TRBJ2-1, with 12 bases lining up with TRBD1. The germline gives CDR1 MNHEY, CDR2 SVGAGI. Unmatched junction bases numbered 7, after V lost 5 bases and J lost 8 bases. CDR3 length equals 15 residues. CDR3 coding DNA: TGTGCCAGCAGTGAGGGACAGGGGGCAGGAGATGAGCAGTTCTTC. Amino acids: CASSEGQGAGDEQFF.

The CDR3 here is CASSTDSGGGYNEQFF. Here the CDR3 DNA reads TGCGCCAGCAGCACTGACAGCGGGGGGGGCTACAATGAGCAGTTCTTC. This chain connects TRBV5-1 to TRBJ2-1; 10 nucleotides align to TRBD2. This CDR3 region has 16 residues. Trimming removed 4 bases from V and 3 bases from J; junction bases left unmatched: 7. The germline CDR1 and CDR2 sequences are SGHRS and YFSETQ.

DNA of the CDR3: TGTGCCAGCAGTTTTGGAGGTGCGGCTGAGCAGTTCTTC. This sequence encodes CASSFGGAAEQFF. V gene TRBV12-3 or TRBV12-4 combines with J gene TRBJ2-1; D is possibly TRBD2 (5 bases). The CDR3 covers 13 residues. V was cut by 3 bases and J by 9 bases, with 12 bases left in between.

V and J are TRBV11-1 and TRBJ2-1; 11 bases map to TRBD2. The junction had 16 bases not matched to a gene; V was cut back by 4 bases and J by 5 bases. Germline CDR1 and CDR2: SGHAT and FQDESV (reference sequence). This CDR3 contains 19 residues. The CDR3 loop is CASSSSARLLAGVDNEQFF. CDR3 coding DNA: TGTGCCAGCAGCTCGTCGGCCCGGTTACTAGCGGGAGTTGACAATGAGCAGTTCTTC.

This clonotype was seen only a few times. The gene calls are TRBV2 and TRBJ1-2, with unresolved D. With 4 bases removed from V and 3 bases from J, the gap between germline ends came to 9 bases. The CDR3 extends over 13 amino acids. Germline assignment: CDR1 SNHLY and CDR2 FYNNEI. CDR3: CASSVQFDYGYTF. The CDR3, as DNA: TGTGCCAGCAGTGTCCAGTTTGACTATGGCTACACCTTC.

The rearrangement links TRBV20-1 to TRBJ2-5; D is uncertain. Germline lookup yields CDR1 DFQATT and CDR2 SNEGSKA (reference sequence). V shed 5 bases and J shed 5 bases, with 15 bases lying between them. The CDR3 sequence is 13 residues long. CDR3 sequence: CSAHWYLGETQYF. DNA for the CDR3: TGCAGTGCTCATTGGTATTTGGGGGAGACCCAGTACTTC.

The chain is built from TRBV25-1 and TRBJ2-6; D call uncertain. Germline CDR1 MGHDK, CDR2 SYGVNS. There are 15 residues in the CDR3. Between the trimmed V and J ends, which lost 3 bases and 2 bases, there was a span of 8 bases. CDR3 DNA sequence: TGTGCCAGCAGTGAGACTCGGGCTGGGGCCAACGTCCTGACTTTC. It codes for CASSETRAGANVLTF. The full variable domain, rest sourced from reference TRBV25-1 and TRBJ2-6, is EADIYQTPRYLVIGTGKKITLECSQTMGHDKMYWYQQDPGMELHLIHYSYGVNSTEKGDLSSESTVSRIRTEHFPLTLESARPSHTSQYLCASSETRAGANVLTFGAGSRLTVL.

The chain recombines TRBV6-6 with TRBJ2-7; 11 positions agree with TRBD2. The CDR3 length is 15 residues. In germline, CDR1 is MNHNY, CDR2 SVGAGI (reference sequence). Trimming at V came to 6 bases and at J to 4 bases, leaving 8 bases not matched to a gene. CDR3 sequence (DNA): TGTGCCAGCAGGCCCATAGCGGGGGGGCCGTACGAGCAGTACTTC. This gives the protein CASRPIAGGPYEQYF.

The J gene is TRBJ2-3, the V gene TRBV28; TRBD1 agrees at 9 bases. CDR1 and CDR2 (germline): MDHEN, SYDVKM. This CDR3 contains 14 residues. The V gene end was trimmed by 10 bases and the J gene end by 3 bases; junction bases not matched to a gene: 8. CDR3 sequence: CATGGQGRTDTQYF. The DNA for the CDR3 is TGTGCCACCGGAGGACAGGGGCGGACAGATACGCAGTATTTT.